This T cell receptor (beta chain) was recovered during a study of T cell responses to AZD1222 COVID-19 vaccine. The study, taken as a whole, reports: Donors skewed white British and female; clonal diversity was possibly underestimated.

Profiling relied on immunoSEQ multiplex PCR, and the TCRdb table lists in-frame clones only, not all of them. The table includes about 140,000 clones, just over 90% detected once. Note on this clone: Its matching antigen is unknown.

Sequenced here: peripheral blood, sampled on day 0 of MenACWY control vaccination. The TCR comes from an adult in good health.

The CDR3 DNA is TGTGCCAGTAGTAACAGCGGGAGGGTCTACAATGAGCAGTTCTTC. It is translated as CASSNSGRVYNEQFF. The chain combines TRBV19 with TRBJ2-1; 10 positions agree with TRBD2. The junction had 3 bases not matched to a gene; V was cut back by 4 bases and J by 3 bases. The CDR3 is made up of 15 amino acids. In germline, CDR1 is LNHDA, CDR2 SQIVND (reference sequence).